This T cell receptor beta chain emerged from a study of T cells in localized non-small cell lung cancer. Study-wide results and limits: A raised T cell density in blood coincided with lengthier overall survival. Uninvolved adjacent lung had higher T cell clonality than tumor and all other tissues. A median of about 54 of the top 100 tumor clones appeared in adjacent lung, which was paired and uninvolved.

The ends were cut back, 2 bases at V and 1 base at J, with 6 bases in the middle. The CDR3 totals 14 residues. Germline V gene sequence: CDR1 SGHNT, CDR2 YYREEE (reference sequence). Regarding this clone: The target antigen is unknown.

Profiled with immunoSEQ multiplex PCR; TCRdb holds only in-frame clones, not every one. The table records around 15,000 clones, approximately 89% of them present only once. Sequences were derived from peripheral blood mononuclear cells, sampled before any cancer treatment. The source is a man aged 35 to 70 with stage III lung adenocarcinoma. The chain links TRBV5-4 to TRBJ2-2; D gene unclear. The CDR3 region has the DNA TGTGCCAGCAGCTTTGTCAGGAACACCGGGGAGCTGTTTTTT. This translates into CASSFVRNTGELFF.